The 15 T cell receptor beta chains below were found in one sample sequenced in a study of PD-1 blockade in classical Hodgkin lymphoma. Only in-frame clones appear in the TCRdb table, and some are missing; sequencing was by immunoSEQ multiplex PCR. The sample consists of approximately 13,000 clones, roughly 86% of them appearing once. The sample's time point: cycle 4 day 1 (C4D1), after more than five weeks of nivolumab. Every single patient, without exception, relapsed after autologous stem cell transplantation, and brentuximab vedotin exposure varied. Thawed PBMCs were the source of CD4+ T cells, purified by magnetic negative selection. The input for sequencing was CD4+ T cells from blood, taken before the fourth cycle of nivolumab. The receptors were sampled from a human donor with classical Hodgkin lymphoma.

The J gene is TRBJ2-2, the V gene TRBV28; perhaps TRBD1 as D (6 bases). Germline values: CDR1 MDHEN, CDR2 SYDVKM. The CDR3 totals 16 residues. With 2 bases removed from V and 5 bases from J, the gap between germline ends came to 15 bases. CDR3 sequence: CASSLRVGRGTGELFF. As DNA, the CDR3 is TGTGCCAGCAGTTTAAGGGTGGGCAGGGGTACCGGGGAGCTGTTTTTT.

The rearrangement uses TRBV9 and TRBJ2-2; TRBD1 is a possible D gene (5 bases). The V gene's germline CDR1 is SGDLS and CDR2 YYNGEE. The germline V and J ends were trimmed by 0 bases and 5 bases, with 8 bases remaining between them. This CDR3 has 14 residues. This CDR3 reads CASSVGRGTGELFF. The CDR3 DNA reads TGTGCCAGCAGCGTAGGTAGGGGAACCGGGGAGCTGTTTTTT.

V is TRBV5-4 and J is TRBJ2-5; D not certain. The CDR3 is made up of 13 amino acids. V lost 4 bases, J lost 7 bases, and 14 bases lay in between. CDR1 and CDR2 from the germline V gene are SGHNT and YYREEE (reference sequence). CDR3 protein: CASSPETWGTQYF. CDR3 in DNA: TGTGCCAGCAGCCCAGAGACCTGGGGGACCCAGTACTTC.

V is TRBV5-8 and J is TRBJ2-7; possibly TRBD2 for D (5 bases). The length of the CDR3 is 15 residues. V lost 0 bases and J 1 base, leaving 11 bases between the germline ends. The V gene's germline CDR1 is SGHTS and CDR2 YDEGEE. The CDR3, as DNA: TGTGCCAGCAGCTTGGAGAGTGAGGGTTCCTACGAGCAGTACTTC. It specifies CASSLESEGSYEQYF.

This rearrangement joins TRBV5-1 to TRBJ2-5; tentatively, D is TRBD1 (5 bases). The better agreement between TRBJ2-7 and the DNA end casts doubt on the J call. Germline-derived CDR1 and CDR2 are SGHRS and YFSETQ. CDR3 length equals 13 residues. This chain's CDR3 is CASSSGNLYEQYF. CDR3 bases: TGCGCCAGCAGCTCAGGGAACCTCTACGAGCAGTACTTC.

The CDR3 DNA reads TGCGCCAGCAGCCAAGAAATGGAGGGGGCCAGGAGTACGCAGTATTTT. Protein product: CASSQEMEGARSTQYF. This chain links TRBV4-1 with TRBJ2-3, with D maybe TRBD1 (7 bases). This CDR3 comprises 16 residues. Trimming cost V 0 bases and J 8 bases, with 18 bases left between them. Germline loops: CDR1 MGHRA, CDR2 YSYEKL.

This sequence joins TRBV28 and TRBJ1-5, with 8 bases identical to TRBD1. Germline loops: CDR1 MDHEN, CDR2 SYDVKM. The CDR3 contains 15 residues. The V gene end was trimmed by 4 bases and the J gene end by 11 bases; junction bases not matched to a gene: 13. CDR3 in DNA: TGTGCCAGCAGTTCGCGGACAGGGAAGTTTACGGCCCAGCATTTT. Protein product: CASSSRTGKFTAQHF.

The rearrangement joins TRBV16 to TRBJ2-1, with 10 bases fitting TRBD1. The germline CDR1 and CDR2 sequences are KGHSY and FQNENV. The CDR3 totals 15 residues. Losses at the gene ends were 4 bases for V and 5 bases for J; bases not matched to a gene: 5. CDR3 sequence: CASSRRQGANNEQFF. In DNA form, the CDR3 reads TGTGCCAGCAGCCGACGACAGGGGGCAAACAATGAGCAGTTCTTC.

This clone turned up a few times. The rearrangement joins TRBV10-3 to TRBJ2-2; 7 nucleotides line up with TRBD1. The germline V gene has CDR1 ENHRY and CDR2 SYGVKD. After removal of 9 bases from V and 5 bases from J, the junction contained 9 bases not matched to a gene. This CDR3 has 14 residues. CDR3 in amino acids: CAITGTASTGELFF. In DNA, the CDR3 is TGTGCCATTACCGGGACAGCCTCAACCGGGGAGCTGTTTTTT.

The gene calls are TRBV11-2 and TRBJ2-5; D uncertain. The CDR3 has 18 amino acids. The V end was cut by 5 bases, the J end by 2 bases, with 24 bases between. From germline, CDR1 is SGHAT and CDR2 FQNNGV. For the CDR3, the DNA is TGTGCCAGCAGCCCACAGCCCATAGGGTATTCAAGTCAAGAGACCCAGTACTTC. Translation gives CASSPQPIGYSSQETQYF.

The rearrangement joins TRBV30 to TRBJ2-2; D is unresolved. Germline V gene data show CDR1 as GTSNPN and CDR2 as SVGIG (reference sequence). Trimming shortened V by 3 bases and J by 5 bases, and 10 bases separated the two germline ends. The CDR3 is 13 amino acids. The CDR3 reads CAWRKGTTGELFF. In DNA, the CDR3 is TGTGCCTGGAGAAAGGGAACAACCGGGGAGCTGTTTTTT. Drawing the rest from reference TRBV30 and TRBJ2-2, the complete variable domain is SQTIHQWPATLVQPVGSPLSLECTVEGTSNPNLYWYRQAAGRGLQLLFYSVGIGQISSEVPQNLSASRPQDRQFILSSKKLLLSDSGFYLCAWRKGTTGELFFGEGSRLTVL.

The rearrangement joins TRBV18 to TRBJ2-5, with D possibly TRBD2 on 6 matching bases. The CDR3 length is 13 residues. Looked up from germline, CDR1 is KGHSH and CDR2 is LQKENI. Trimming stripped 2 bases from V and 4 bases from J, with 8 bases between. CDR3 nucleotides: TGTGCCAGCTCACCATTGGGGGGAGAGACCCAGTACTTC. It translates to CASSPLGGETQYF.

The chain links TRBV19 to TRBJ2-7; 7 bases fit TRBD1. CDR1 is LNHDA, CDR2 SQIVND, per germline (reference sequence). V was clipped by 5 bases and J by 4 bases; unmatched bases: 11. The CDR3 has 15 residues. The CDR3 bases are TGTGCCAGTAGTCTTTACCGGGACAGCCATTACGAGCAGTACTTC. Its protein product is CASSLYRDSHYEQYF.

The chain combines TRBV6-5 with TRBJ1-2, with D possibly being TRBD1 (5 bases). With 4 bases removed from V and 1 base from J, the gap between germline ends came to 7 bases. The CDR3 is 13 amino acids. Germline lookup yields CDR1 MNHEY and CDR2 SVGAGI. CDR3 region: CASSWRGNYGYTF. The CDR3 DNA reads as TGTGCCAGCAGTTGGAGGGGTAACTATGGCTACACCTTC.

V gene TRBV18 combines with J gene TRBJ2-3; 9 nucleotides align to TRBD1. Germline CDR1 KGHSH, CDR2 LQKENI. V trimming: 0 bases; J trimming: 2 bases; junction bases outside the gene matches: 6. The CDR3 length is 17 residues. The DNA of the CDR3 is TGTGCCAGCTCACCACCAGGACAGGGGCCGGCCACAGATACGCAGTATTTT. This codes for CASSPPGQGPATDTQYF.